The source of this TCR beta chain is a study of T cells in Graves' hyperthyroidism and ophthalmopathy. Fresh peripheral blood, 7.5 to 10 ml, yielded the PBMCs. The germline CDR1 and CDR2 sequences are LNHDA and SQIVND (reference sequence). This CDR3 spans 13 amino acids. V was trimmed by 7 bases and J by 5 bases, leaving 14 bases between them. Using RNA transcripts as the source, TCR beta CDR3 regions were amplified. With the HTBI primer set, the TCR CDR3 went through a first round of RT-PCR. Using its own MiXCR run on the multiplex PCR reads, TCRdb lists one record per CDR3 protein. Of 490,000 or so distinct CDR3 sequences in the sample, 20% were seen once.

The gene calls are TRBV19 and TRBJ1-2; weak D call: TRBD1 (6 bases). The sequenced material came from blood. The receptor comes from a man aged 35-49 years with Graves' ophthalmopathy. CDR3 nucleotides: TGTGCCAGTACCCCGACAGGATATTATGGCTACACCTTC. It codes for CASTPTGYYGYTF.